This is a list of T cell receptor beta chains from one sample in a study of radiation and T cells in renal cell carcinoma. This table comes from immunoSEQ multiplex PCR, and its TCRdb copy is limited to in-frame clones, with some not included. The repertoire holds 130,000 to 150,000 clones, with roughly 90% as singletons. Sequencing was performed on blood, taken from a patient whose treatment included radiotherapy and nephrectomy. Receptors originate from a woman between 50 and 59 years old with renal cell carcinoma. Each CDR3 is given with its conserved first and last residue. D genes are given only for firm matches. Some rows have no size entry. The others give once, few or many, or a class for an expanded clone.

TGTGCCAGCAGCCTAGACGGGGGTGGCACAGATACGCAGTATTTT	CASSLDGGGTDTQYF	NA	NA	TRBV7-2	TRBJ2-3
TGCGCCAGCAGCCAAGATTTACAGGGCACTAATGAAAAACTGTTTTTT	CASSQDLQGTNEKLFF	NA	once	TRBV4-3	TRBJ1-4
TGTGCCAGCAGCCCAACTGGAGAGACCCAGTACTTC	CASSPTGETQYF	NA	NA	TRBV7-9	TRBJ2-5
TGTGCCAGCAAGTTAGGCCAGAACACCGGGGAGCTGTTTTTT	CASKLGQNTGELFF	NA	NA	TRBV7-2	TRBJ2-2
TGTGCCAGCAGCTTGTTAAGGAACACCGGGGAGCTGTTTTTT	CASSLLRNTGELFF	NA	NA	TRBV5-8	TRBJ2-2
TGTGCCAGCAGCTCAAACAGGGTTCAGCCCCAGCATTTT	CASSSNRVQPQHF	NA	once	TRBV7-2	TRBJ1-5
TGTGCCAGCAGACAACAGGGTTCAATAGTAGGAGAGACCCAGTACTTC	CASRQQGSIVGETQYF	NA	NA	TRBV11-2	TRBJ2-5
TGTGCCAGCAGCTTAGAGACAGGGAGGTTGGGTACTGAAGCTTTCTTT	CASSLETGRLGTEAFF	TRBD1	NA	TRBV7-2	TRBJ1-1
TGTGCCAGCAGCTTAGGTTTGCGGGGAGACTTACAGGGCACAGATACGCAGTATTTT	CASSLGLRGDLQGTDTQYF	NA	NA	TRBV13	TRBJ2-3
TGTGCCAGCCTCCGGATGGGGTATGGCTACACCTTC	CASLRMGYGYTF	NA	few	TRBV7-2	TRBJ1-2
TGTGCCAGCAGCTTACAGTCCGGTACAGGGTTTATTGGCTACACCTTC	CASSLQSGTGFIGYTF	NA	NA	TRBV7-2	TRBJ1-2
TGCGCCAGCAGCCATGTTAGTTCGGTGTTCTATGGCTACACCTTC	CASSHVSSVFYGYTF	NA	NA	TRBV4-3	TRBJ1-2
TGTGCCAGCAGTTCCTGGACTAGCGGGAGAACAGATACGCAGTATTTT	CASSSWTSGRTDTQYF	TRBD2	once	TRBV6-6	TRBJ2-3
TGTGCCAGCAGCTCGTCAACTAGCGGCAATGAGCAGTTCTTC	CASSSSTSGNEQFF	TRBD2	NA	TRBV7-9	TRBJ2-1
TGTGCCATCAGTGAGTCCGTTAGGAACACTGAAGCTTTCTTT	CAISESVRNTEAFF	NA	few	TRBV10-3	TRBJ1-1
TGTGCCAGCAGCGCCACAGGGCAAGAGACCCAGTACTTC	CASSATGQETQYF	NA	NA	TRBV5-5	TRBJ2-5
TGCGCCAGCAGCCCCCGGGACAGGGGGCAGTCTGGGGCCAACGTCCTGACTTTC	CASSPRDRGQSGANVLTF	TRBD1	NA	TRBV4-1	TRBJ2-6
TGTGCCTGGAGTCCCGAAGGGGAGCTGTTTTTT	CAWSPEGELFF	NA	once	TRBV30	TRBJ2-2
TGTGCCAGCTCACCATGGGGGAGCTCCTACAATGAGCAGTTCTTC	CASSPWGSSYNEQFF	NA	NA	TRBV18	TRBJ2-1
TGTGCCAGCAGTAGGGATATTAATGAAAAACTGTTTTTT	CASSRDINEKLFF	NA	NA	TRBV2	TRBJ1-4
TGTGCCAGTAGTACCACAACGGGTGAAAAACTGTTTTTT	CASSTTTGEKLFF	NA	NA	TRBV19	TRBJ1-4
TGCGCCAGCAGCCCAGGGCCGGGAGAAAGGAACACTGAAGCTTTCTTT	CASSPGPGERNTEAFF	NA	NA	TRBV4-1	TRBJ1-1
TGTGCCAGCAGCCAGGACAGAGGCTTCTACGAGCAGTACTTC	CASSQDRGFYEQYF	NA	NA	TRBV7-2	TRBJ2-7
TGTGCCAGCAGTGAAGCGGACACTTCGTCTGTCACTGAAGCTTTCTTT	CASSEADTSSVTEAFF	NA	NA	TRBV2	TRBJ1-1
TGTGCCAGCAGCCAAGATGCTAGATACACAGATACGCAGTATTTT	CASSQDARYTDTQYF	NA	NA	TRBV4-2	TRBJ2-3
TGTGCCAGCAGCTCCGACTGGAACACTGAAGCTTTCTTT	CASSSDWNTEAFF	NA	NA	TRBV9	TRBJ1-1
TGTGCCAGCAGCTTGGGGAAGATAACCGGGGAGCTGTTTTTT	CASSLGKITGELFF	NA	NA	TRBV5-6	TRBJ2-2
TGTGCCAGCAGCTCCCCGGTTGGGGCTGGGGCCAACGTCCTGACTTTC	CASSSPVGAGANVLTF	NA	NA	TRBV5-4	TRBJ2-6
TGTGCCACCCCACCCCGCAGGTTCTATAATTCACCCCTCCACTTT	CATPPRRFYNSPLHF	NA	NA	TRBV19	TRBJ1-6
TGCGCCAGCAGTGAAGCAGACAGGGGCTCGAACACCGGGGAGCTGTTTTTT	CASSEADRGSNTGELFF	TRBD1	NA	TRBV10-1	TRBJ2-2
TGTGCCAGCAGCGGACAGGGTCTTGACTATGGCTACACCTTC	CASSGQGLDYGYTF	TRBD1	NA	TRBV7-2	TRBJ1-2
TGCGCCAGCAGCTTGTCAGGGAGTCAGCCCCAGCATTTT	CASSLSGSQPQHF	NA	NA	TRBV5-1	TRBJ1-5
TGTGCCAGCAGCGTGTGGGGCAGGGACGAGCAGTACTTC	CASSVWGRDEQYF	NA	NA	TRBV9	TRBJ2-7
TGTGCCAGCAGCCAACAACTCATGGGGGGCATGCAGGAGACCCAGTACTTC	CASSQQLMGGMQETQYF	NA	NA	TRBV14	TRBJ2-5
TGTGCCAGCGGTCGACAGGGGGGAAATCAGCCCCAGCATTTT	CASGRQGGNQPQHF	TRBD1	NA	TRBV6-5	TRBJ1-5
TGTGCCAGCAGCTTAGAGGGGTATAGCAATCAGCCCCAGCATTTT	CASSLEGYSNQPQHF	NA	NA	TRBV7-2	TRBJ1-5
TGCGCCAGCAGCCAAGAAATAGGAGGCGGGAAGGGGACCCAGTACTTC	CASSQEIGGGKGTQYF	NA	NA	TRBV4-3	TRBJ2-5